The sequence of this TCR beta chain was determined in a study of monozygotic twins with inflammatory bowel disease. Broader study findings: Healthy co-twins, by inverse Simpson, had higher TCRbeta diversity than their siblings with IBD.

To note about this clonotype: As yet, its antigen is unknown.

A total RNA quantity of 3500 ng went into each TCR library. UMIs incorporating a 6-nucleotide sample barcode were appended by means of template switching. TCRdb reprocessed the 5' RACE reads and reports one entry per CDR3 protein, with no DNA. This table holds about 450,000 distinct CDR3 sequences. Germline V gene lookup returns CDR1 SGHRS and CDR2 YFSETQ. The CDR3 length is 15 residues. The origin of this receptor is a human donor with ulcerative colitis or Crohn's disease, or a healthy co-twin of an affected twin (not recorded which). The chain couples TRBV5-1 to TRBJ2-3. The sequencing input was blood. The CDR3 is CASSLEAASTDTQYF.